The clone carrying this T cell receptor (beta chain) came up once. Trimming removed 1 base from V and 7 bases from J, with 12 bases in between. Germline loops: CDR1 DFQATT, CDR2 SNEGSKA (reference sequence). CDR3 length: 13 residues. A library of TCRbeta sequences, prepared with unique molecular identifiers, was generated. MiXCR, run by TCRdb on the PCR reads, gives a single entry per CDR3 protein. The table includes approximately 150,000 distinct CDR3 sequences, 8.5% to 10% detected once. The sample is drawn from a study of T-cell reconstitution after alpha-beta-depleted transplantation in children. The receptor was isolated from a female patient aged 2-10 years who had a stem cell transplant for congenital amegakaryocytic thrombocytopenia, so the T cells may come from the graft donor. The source was PBMCs, mostly from graft donor cells, collected 180 days after TCRalphabeta/CD19-depleted stem cell transplant. This chain joins TRBV20-1 and TRBJ2-3; the D gene is possibly TRBD1 (6 bases). The CDR3 nucleotides read TGCAGTGCTAGAGGTACAGGGCAATATACGCAGTATTTT. Protein: CSARGTGQYTQYF.